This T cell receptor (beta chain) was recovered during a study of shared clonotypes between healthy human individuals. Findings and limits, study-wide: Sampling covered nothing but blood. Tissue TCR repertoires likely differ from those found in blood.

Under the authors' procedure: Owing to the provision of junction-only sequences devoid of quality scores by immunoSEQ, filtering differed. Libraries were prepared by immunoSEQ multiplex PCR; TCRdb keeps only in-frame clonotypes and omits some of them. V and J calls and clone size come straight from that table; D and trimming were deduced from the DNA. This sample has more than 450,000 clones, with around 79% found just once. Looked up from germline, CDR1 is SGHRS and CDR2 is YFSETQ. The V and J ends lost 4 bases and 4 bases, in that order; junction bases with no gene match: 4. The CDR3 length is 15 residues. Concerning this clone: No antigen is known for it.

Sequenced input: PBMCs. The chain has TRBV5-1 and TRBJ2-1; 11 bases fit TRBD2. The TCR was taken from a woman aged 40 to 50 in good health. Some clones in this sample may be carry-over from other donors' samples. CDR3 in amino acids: CASSGGLAEYNEQFF. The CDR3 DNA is TGCGCCAGCAGCGGGGGACTAGCGGAGTACAATGAGCAGTTCTTC. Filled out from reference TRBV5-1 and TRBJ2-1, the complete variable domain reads KAGVTQTPRYLIKTRGQQVTLSCSPISGHRSVSWYQQTPGQGLQFLFEYFSETQRNKGNFPGRFSGRQFSNSRSEMNVSTLELGDSALYLCASSGGLAEYNEQFFGPGTRLTVL.